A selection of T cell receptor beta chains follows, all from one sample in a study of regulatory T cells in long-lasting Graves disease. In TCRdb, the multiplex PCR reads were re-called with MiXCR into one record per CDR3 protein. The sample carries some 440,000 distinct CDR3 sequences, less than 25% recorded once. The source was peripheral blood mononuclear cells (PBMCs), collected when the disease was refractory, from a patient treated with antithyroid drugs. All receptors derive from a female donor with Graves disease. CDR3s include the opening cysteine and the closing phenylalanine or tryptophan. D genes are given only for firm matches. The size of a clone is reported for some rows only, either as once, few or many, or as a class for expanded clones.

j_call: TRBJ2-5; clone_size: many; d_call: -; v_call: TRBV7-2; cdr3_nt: TGTGCCAGCAGCTTAGGGGCGCGACGGACCCAAGAGACCCAGTACTTC; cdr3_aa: CASSLGARRTQETQYF
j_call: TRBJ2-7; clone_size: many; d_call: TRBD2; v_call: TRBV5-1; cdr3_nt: TGTGCCAGCAGCTCGGGACTAGCGGGAGTGTACGAGCAGTACTTC; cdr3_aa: CASSSGLAGVYEQYF
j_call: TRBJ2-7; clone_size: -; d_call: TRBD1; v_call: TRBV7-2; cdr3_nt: TGTGCCAGCAGCCCTAGACAGGGGGGTTTTTTGGAGCAGTACTTC; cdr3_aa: CASSPRQGGFLEQYF
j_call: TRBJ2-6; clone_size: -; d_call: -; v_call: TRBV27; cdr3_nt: TGTGCCAGCAGTTTATGGTCGCAGGTCAGGGTTAACTCTGGGGCCAACGTCCTGACTTTC; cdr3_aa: CASSLWSQVRVNSGANVLTF
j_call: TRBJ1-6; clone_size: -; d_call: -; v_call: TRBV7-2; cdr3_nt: TGCGCCAGCAGCCAAGTGGTAGGGATCACTAATTCACCCCTCCACTTT; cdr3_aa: CASSQVVGITNSPLHF
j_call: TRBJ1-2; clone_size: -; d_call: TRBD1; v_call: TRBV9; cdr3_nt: TGTGCCGGCAGCCCTTATGACAGGGTAGTTCATGGCTACACCTTC; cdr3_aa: CAGSPYDRVVHGYTF
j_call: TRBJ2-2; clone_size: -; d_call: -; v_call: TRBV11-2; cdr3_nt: TGTGCCAGCAGCCCCCGGGTGTTAAGCGACACCGGGGAGCTGTTTTTT; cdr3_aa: CASSPRVLSDTGELFF
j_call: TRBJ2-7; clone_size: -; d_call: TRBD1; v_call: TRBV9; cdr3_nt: TGTGCCAGCAGCGTCCAGACAGGGTACGAGCAGTACTTC; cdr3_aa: CASSVQTGYEQYF
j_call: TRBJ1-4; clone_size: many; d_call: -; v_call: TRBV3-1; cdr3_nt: TGTGCCAGCAGCCCCACACAGAATGATGAAAAACTGTTTTTT; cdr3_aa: CASSPTQNDEKLFF
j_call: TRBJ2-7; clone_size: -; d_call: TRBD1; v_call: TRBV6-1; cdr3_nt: TGTGCCAGCGGGACAGGGGTTGGCTCCTACGAGCAGTACTTC; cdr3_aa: CASGTGVGSYEQYF
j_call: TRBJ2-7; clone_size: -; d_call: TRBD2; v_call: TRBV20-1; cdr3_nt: TGCAGTGCTAGAGACCAGGACGGGGGGTACGAGCAGTACTTC; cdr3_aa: CSARDQDGGYEQYF
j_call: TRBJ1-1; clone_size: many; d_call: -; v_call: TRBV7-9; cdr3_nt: TGTGCCAGCAGCTTAGAGGGCATGAACACTGAAGCTTTCTTT; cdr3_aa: CASSLEGMNTEAFF
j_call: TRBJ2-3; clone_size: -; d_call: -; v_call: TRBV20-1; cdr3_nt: TGCAGTGCTAGTTTGCGGAGCACAGATACGCAGTATTTT; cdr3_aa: CSASLRSTDTQYF
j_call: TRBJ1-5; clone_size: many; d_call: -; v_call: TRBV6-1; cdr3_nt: TGTGCCAGCAAGGTAGGGGTAAATCAGCCCCAGCATTTT; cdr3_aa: CASKVGVNQPQHF
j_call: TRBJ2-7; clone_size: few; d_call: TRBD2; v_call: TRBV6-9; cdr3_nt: TGTGCCAGCAGTTACCAGCGGGGCTCCTACGAGCAGTACTTC; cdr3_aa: CASSYQRGSYEQYF
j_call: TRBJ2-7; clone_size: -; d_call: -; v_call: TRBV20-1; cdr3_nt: TGCAGTGCTACCTGGATGGACCAAGGGTACGAGCAGTACTTC; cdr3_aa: CSATWMDQGYEQYF
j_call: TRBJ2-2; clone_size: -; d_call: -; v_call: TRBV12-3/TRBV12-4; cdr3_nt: TGTGCCAGCAGTTCTTTGGAGCCGGTCGTGGCCACCGGGGAGCTGTTTTTT; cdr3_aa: CASSSLEPVVATGELFF
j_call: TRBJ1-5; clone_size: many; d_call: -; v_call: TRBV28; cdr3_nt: TGTGCCACCGGACCCGGGACAATTAGCAATCAGCCCCAGCATTTT; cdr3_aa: CATGPGTISNQPQHF
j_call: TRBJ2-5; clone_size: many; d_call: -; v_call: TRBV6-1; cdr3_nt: TGTGCCAGCAGTGGGCTCGGACCGGGGAAGACCCAGTACTTC; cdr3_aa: CASSGLGPGKTQYF
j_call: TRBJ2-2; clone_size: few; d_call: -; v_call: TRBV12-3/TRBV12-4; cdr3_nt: TGTGCCAGCAGTTTATTGGGACATGCCACCGGGGAGCTGTTTTTT; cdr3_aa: CASSLLGHATGELFF
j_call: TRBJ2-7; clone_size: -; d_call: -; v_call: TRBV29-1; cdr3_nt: TGCAGCGTCGTTTGGGAGACGGCGATGGGCGAGCAGTACTTC; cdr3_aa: CSVVWETAMGEQYF
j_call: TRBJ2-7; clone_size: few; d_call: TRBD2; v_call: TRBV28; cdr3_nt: TGTGCCAGCAGTCCGCGGACTAGCGGTAAGACCTACGAGCAGTACTTC; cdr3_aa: CASSPRTSGKTYEQYF
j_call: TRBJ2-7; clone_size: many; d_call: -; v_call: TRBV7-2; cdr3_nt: TGTGCCAGCAGCCCTTCCGGGACGTTACCCTACGAGCAGTACTTC; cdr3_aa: CASSPSGTLPYEQYF
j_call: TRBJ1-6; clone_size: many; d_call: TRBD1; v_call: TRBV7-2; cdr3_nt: TGTGCCAGCAGCCTTAGGACAGGGGCGGGTGGTTCACCCCTCCACTTT; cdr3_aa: CASSLRTGAGGSPLHF
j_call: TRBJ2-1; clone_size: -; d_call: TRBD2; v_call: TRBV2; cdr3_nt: TGTGCCAGCAGTCAAACTAGCGGGCGTTACAATGAGCAGTTCTTC; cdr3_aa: CASSQTSGRYNEQFF
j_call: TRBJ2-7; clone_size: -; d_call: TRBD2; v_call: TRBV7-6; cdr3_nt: TGTGCCAGCAGCTTAACTGCTAGCGGGAGGCCCGACGAGCAGTACTTC; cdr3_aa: CASSLTASGRPDEQYF
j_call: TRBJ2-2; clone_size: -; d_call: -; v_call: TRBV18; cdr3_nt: TGTGCCAGCTCACCGACTGGGGTCGTGGGGAACACCGGGGAGCTGTTTTTT; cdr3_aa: CASSPTGVVGNTGELFF
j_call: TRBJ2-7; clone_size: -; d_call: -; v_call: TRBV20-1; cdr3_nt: TGCAGTGCTAGAGGGACGGAGAATCCCTACGAGCAGTACTTC; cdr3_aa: CSARGTENPYEQYF
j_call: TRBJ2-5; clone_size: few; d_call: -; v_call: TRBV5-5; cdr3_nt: TGTGCCAGCAGCGCACCCCCGCGGGGCGAGACCCAGTACTTC; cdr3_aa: CASSAPPRGETQYF
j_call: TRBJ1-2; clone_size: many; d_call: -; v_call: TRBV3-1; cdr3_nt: TGTGCCAGCAGCCCCGGACACTTCGGGTATCATGGCTACACCTTC; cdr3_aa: CASSPGHFGYHGYTF
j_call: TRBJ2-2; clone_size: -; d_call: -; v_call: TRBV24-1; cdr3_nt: TGTGCCACCAGTGACCGACTAGACACCGGGGAGCTGTTTTTT; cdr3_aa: CATSDRLDTGELFF